This T cell receptor beta chain appears in the sequencing data of a study of OX40 agonist ivuxolimab in advanced cancers. Study-level information: One hepatocellular carcinoma and a couple of cutaneous melanoma patients partially responded.

This CDR3 has 13 residues. Germline V gene sequence: CDR1 SGHVS, CDR2 FNYEAQ. The V end lost 5 bases, the J end lost 9 bases, and 17 bases lay between the germline ends. Regarding the study as a whole: Researchers did not establish what antigens the expanded peripheral T cells target. Among T cells, CD8+ cells averaged more expanded clones than CD4+ cells. Among the lowest levels of clonal expansion were found in partial responders at 0.1-3.0 mg/kg.

The protocol was immunoSEQ multiplex PCR, while the TCRdb copy is restricted to in-frame clones and leaves out a portion. Among tens of thousands of clones listed, about 80% were seen once. A word on this clone: Its antigen is unknown.

The material sequenced was CD4+ or CD8+ T cells sorted from blood, taken in a trial of the OX40 agonist ivuxolimab. The chain uses TRBV7-6 and TRBJ2-7, with D maybe TRBD1 (6 bases). The origin of this receptor is an adult with an advanced solid tumor such as melanoma, head and neck, liver or kidney cancer. The chain's CDR3 is CASSPRDTSGQYF. The CDR3 DNA follows: TGTGCCAGCAGCCCTCGGGACACCTCGGGGCAGTACTTC.